Here is one T cell receptor beta chain with its context. This specimen comes from a study of blood T cell repertoires in COVID-19. Across the study: Collection of acute and convalescent COVID-19 samples took place in the United States, Italy and Spain. Sources were T cells, B-cell-depleted T cells, or PBMCs; the material itself was cDNA or gDNA.

With 4 bases removed from V and 6 bases from J, the gap between germline ends came to 19 bases. This CDR3 region has 15 residues. CDR1 is SGHDT, CDR2 YYEEEE, per germline. Under the authors' procedure: How many nucleated cells were present was estimated from reference gene primer amplification. Sequencing was performed with immunoSEQ multiplex PCR; in TCRdb, only in-frame clones are kept and a portion is missing. V and J calls and clone size follow that table, whereas D and trimming were derived from the DNA. The table shows tens of thousands of clones, with roughly 83% occurring only once. The chain uses TRBV5-6 and TRBJ1-1; D might be TRBD1 (5 bases). The TCR was taken from an elderly woman with acute or convalescent COVID-19. Material: peripheral blood. The CDR3 sequence is CASSPDMQGSSEAFF. Written as DNA, the CDR3 is TGTGCCAGCAGCCCAGATATGCAGGGATCATCTGAAGCTTTCTTT.